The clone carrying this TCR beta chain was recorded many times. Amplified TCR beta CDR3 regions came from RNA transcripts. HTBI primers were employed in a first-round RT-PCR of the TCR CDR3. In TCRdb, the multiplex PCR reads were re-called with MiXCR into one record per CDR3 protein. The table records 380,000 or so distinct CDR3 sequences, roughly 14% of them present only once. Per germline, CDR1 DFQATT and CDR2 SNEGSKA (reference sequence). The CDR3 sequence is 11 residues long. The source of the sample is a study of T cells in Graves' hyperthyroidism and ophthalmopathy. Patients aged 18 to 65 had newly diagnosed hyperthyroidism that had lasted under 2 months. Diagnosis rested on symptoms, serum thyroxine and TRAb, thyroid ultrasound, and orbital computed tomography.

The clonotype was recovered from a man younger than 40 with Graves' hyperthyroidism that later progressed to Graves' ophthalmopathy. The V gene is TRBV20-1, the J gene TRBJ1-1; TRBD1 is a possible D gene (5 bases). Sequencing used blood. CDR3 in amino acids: CRPGLETEAFF. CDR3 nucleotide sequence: TGCAGACCAGGGTTAGAGACTGAAGCTTTCTTT.